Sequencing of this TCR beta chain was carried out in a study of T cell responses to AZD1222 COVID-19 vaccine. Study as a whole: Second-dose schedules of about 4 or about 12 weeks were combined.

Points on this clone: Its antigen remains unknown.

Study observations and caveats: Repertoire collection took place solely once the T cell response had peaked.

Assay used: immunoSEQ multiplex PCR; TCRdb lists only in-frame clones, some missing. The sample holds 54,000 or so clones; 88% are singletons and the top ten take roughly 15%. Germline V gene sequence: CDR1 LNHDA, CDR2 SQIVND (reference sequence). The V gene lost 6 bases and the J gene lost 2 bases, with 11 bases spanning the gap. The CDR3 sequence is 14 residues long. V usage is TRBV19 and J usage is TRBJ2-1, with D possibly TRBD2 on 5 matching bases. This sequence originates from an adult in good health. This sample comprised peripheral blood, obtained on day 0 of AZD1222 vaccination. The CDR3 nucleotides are TGTGCCAGTAGCCCGACGGGGACCTACAATGAGCAGTTCTTC. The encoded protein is CASSPTGTYNEQFF.